A single sample is the source of the 23 T cell receptor beta chains below, sequenced in a study of OX40 agonist ivuxolimab in advanced cancers. TCRdb keeps only in-frame clones here, not all; method: immunoSEQ multiplex PCR. Of about 34,000 clones in the sample, about four fifths were seen once. The sequencing here drew on CD4+ or CD8+ T cells sorted from blood, taken in a trial of the OX40 agonist ivuxolimab. These receptors were obtained from an adult with an advanced solid tumor such as melanoma, head and neck, liver or kidney cancer.

V and J are TRBV2 and TRBJ2-5; D not certain. The CDR3 is 11 residues long. CDR1 is SNHLY and CDR2 is FYNNEI in the germline V gene. Trimming cost V 2 bases and J 7 bases, with 5 bases left between them. The CDR3 spells CASSEKGTQYF. CDR3 nucleotide sequence: TGTGCCAGCAGTGAAAAGGGGACCCAGTACTTC. The full variable domain, completed using reference TRBV2 and TRBJ2-5, is EPEVTQTPSHQVTQMGQEVILRCVPISNHLYFYWYRQILGQKVEFLVSFYNNEISEKSEIFDDQFSVERPDGSNFTLKIRSTKLEDSAMYFCASSEKGTQYFGPGTRLLVL.

The V call is TRBV27, the J call TRBJ1-4, with D possibly being TRBD1 (5 bases). V lost 3 bases and J lost 5, with 10 bases in between. Germline V gene data show CDR1 as MNHEY and CDR2 as SMNVEV (reference sequence). The CDR3 loop spans 14 amino acids. CDR3 coding DNA: TGTGCCAGCAGTTTCCGCAGGGAGAATGAAAAACTGTTTTTT. Its translation: CASSFRRENEKLFF.

The V gene is TRBV7-2, the J gene TRBJ1-3; D unclear. Germline assignment: CDR1 SGHTA and CDR2 FQGNSA. The CDR3 covers 15 residues. With 1 base removed from V and 4 bases from J, the gap between germline ends came to 11 bases. CDR3 amino acids: CASSLVGLRGNTIYF. The CDR3 nucleotides read TGTGCCAGCAGCTTAGTCGGGTTACGGGGAAACACCATATATTTT.

This clone was found once. V usage is TRBV19 and J usage is TRBJ2-4; D perhaps matches TRBD1 (6 bases). Germline values: CDR1 LNHDA, CDR2 SQIVND (reference sequence). This CDR3 has 13 amino acids. Trimming cost V 7 bases and J 1 base, with 8 bases left between them. DNA of the CDR3: TGTGCCAGTACCGGACAGGCCAAAAACATTCAGTACTTC. It codes for CASTGQAKNIQYF.

The J gene is TRBJ1-3, the V gene TRBV4-3; a weak D match, TRBD1 (5 bases). The CDR3 is made up of 16 amino acids. The germline gives CDR1 LGHNA, CDR2 YSLEER. With 6 bases removed from V and 3 bases from J, the gap between germline ends came to 18 bases. DNA of the CDR3: TGCGCCAGCAGACGCAACACAGACAGTGTTGGAAACACCATATATTTT. Amino acid sequence: CASRRNTDSVGNTIYF.

The chain couples TRBV15 to TRBJ1-1; 10 positions match TRBD1. The germline V gene encodes CDR1 LNHNV and CDR2 YYDKDF (reference sequence). The V segment lost 3 bases and the J segment 5 bases; nucleotides outside the gene matches: 6. This CDR3 is built from 15 residues. The CDR3 nucleotides read TGTGCCACCAGCAGCGGGGGACAGGGGAAGACTGAAGCTTTCTTT. Protein sequence: CATSSGGQGKTEAFF.

This chain links TRBV5-1 with TRBJ2-3, with D uncertain. This CDR3 comprises 14 residues. V lost 1 base, J lost 0 bases, and 6 bases lay in between. The germline V gene has CDR1 SGHRS and CDR2 YFSETQ. The CDR3 here is CASSLRTSTDTQYF. The CDR3 DNA sequence: TGCGCCAGCAGCTTGAGAACTAGCACAGATACGCAGTATTTT.

This clone has a handful of counts. The chain recombines TRBV10-2 with TRBJ1-2; D remains unclear. The CDR3 is 14 amino acids. V was pared by 4 bases and J by 3 bases, with 12 bases between. The germline gives CDR1 WSHSY, CDR2 SAAADI. The CDR3 region is CASSVAGSDYGYTF. The CDR3 DNA follows: TGCGCCAGCAGTGTAGCGGGATCAGACTATGGCTACACCTTC.

The chain combines TRBV4-3 with TRBJ2-3; no clear D. V lost 1 base to trimming and J lost 0 bases, with 8 bases between them. CDR1 is LGHNA, CDR2 YSLEER, per germline. CDR3 length: 15 residues. CDR3 bases: TGCGCCAGCAGCCAAGTTGCCCTAAGCACAGATACGCAGTATTTT. The encoded protein is CASSQVALSTDTQYF.

The chain uses TRBV30 and TRBJ2-1; D might be TRBD1 or TRBD2, each matching 6 bases. Trimming stripped 6 bases from V and 4 bases from J, with 16 bases between. CDR1 GTSNPN and CDR2 SVGIG come from the germline V gene (reference sequence). The CDR3 is made up of 14 amino acids. The CDR3: CACERRDTYNEQFF. The CDR3, as DNA: TGTGCCTGTGAAAGGCGGGACACTTACAATGAGCAGTTCTTC.

The chain employs TRBV30 and TRBJ1-3; D uncertain. The CDR3 spans 12 residues. V was trimmed by 0 bases and J by 4 bases, leaving 4 bases between them. Germline CDR1 and CDR2: GTSNPN and SVGIG (reference sequence). The CDR3 region is CAWSVRGNTIYF. DNA of the CDR3: TGTGCCTGGAGTGTACGGGGAAACACCATATATTTT.

The chain links TRBV10-3 to TRBJ2-2, with a possible D match to TRBD2 (7 bases). This CDR3 spans 15 amino acids. The V gene lost 6 bases and the J gene lost 4 bases, with 15 bases spanning the gap. The V gene's germline CDR1 is ENHRY and CDR2 SYGVKD. The CDR3 coding sequence is TGTGCCATCAGGGGGGGGCAGGGCGGCACCGGGGAGCTGTTTTTT. Its translation is CAIRGGQGGTGELFF.

V usage is TRBV18 and J usage is TRBJ1-2, with TRBD1 matching 8 bases. Germline V lookup: CDR1 KGHSH, CDR2 LQKENI. The CDR3 extends over 12 amino acids. V dropped 0 bases and J dropped 12; count of bases not matched to a gene: 3. CDR3 coding DNA: TGTGCCAGCTCACCACCGGGACAGGTCCACACCTTC. It yields the protein CASSPPGQVHTF. Filled out from reference TRBV18 and TRBJ1-2, the complete variable domain reads NAGVMQNPRHLVRRRGQEARLRCSPMKGHSHVYWYRQLPEEGLKFMVYLQKENIIDESGMPKERFSAEFPKEGPSILRIQQVVRGDSAAYFCASSPPGQVHTFGSGTRLTVV.

This clone was counted a single time. J is TRBJ1-1 and V is TRBV7-2; TRBD1 agrees at 8 bases. CDR1 is SGHTA and CDR2 is FQGNSA in the germline V gene. This CDR3 is built from 16 residues. The V segment lost 5 bases and the J segment 1 base; nucleotides outside the gene matches: 9. The CDR3, as DNA: TGTGCCAGCAGCCAGAGAGCAGGGGGCCCGAACACTGAAGCTTTCTTT. Its protein product is CASSQRAGGPNTEAFF.

Only one count was recorded for this clone. The chain recombines TRBV21-1 with TRBJ1-2; TRBD1, as called in the table, went unchecked against the DNA. TRBV21-1 is flagged as a pseudogene. The CDR3 runs 15 residues. The CDR3 DNA follows: TGTGCCAGCAGCCGTCGGACACAAAGTAACTATGGCTACACCTTC. Its translation: CASSRRTQSNYGYTF.

Comments on this clone: Sequence at one end of the junction differs from germline and may be a read error. V is TRBV5-8 and J is TRBJ1-5; the D is unclear. The CDR3 runs 15 residues. The V gene's germline CDR1 is SGHTS and CDR2 YDEGEE. CDR3: CASNLGGISNQPQHF. The CDR3 DNA sequence: TGTGCCAGCAACTTGGGAGGTATTAGCAATCAGCCCCAGCATTTT.

The rearrangement links TRBV18 to TRBJ2-5, with 10 bases that match TRBD2. V trimming: 0 bases; J trimming: 5 bases; junction bases outside the gene matches: 15. CDR3 length: 19 amino acids. Germline loops: CDR1 KGHSH, CDR2 LQKENI. DNA of the CDR3: TGTGCCAGCTCACCACCCCGACTAGCGGGTACCTGGGTAGCGGAGACCCAGTACTTC. Translation: CASSPPRLAGTWVAETQYF.

J is TRBJ1-6 and V is TRBV6-4; no clear D. The CDR3 extends over 17 amino acids. The V and J ends lost 7 bases and 6 bases respectively, with 22 bases between them. Germline CDR1 is MRHNA and CDR2 is SNTAGT. Here the CDR3 DNA reads TGTGCCAGCACGCGAGGCCGCGCCGTTTGGGGTAATTCACCCCTCCACTTT. It specifies CASTRGRAVWGNSPLHF.

The J gene is TRBJ2-5, the V gene TRBV9, with 16 nucleotides matching TRBD2. Losses at the gene ends were 3 bases for V and 9 bases for J; bases not matched to a gene: 8. This CDR3 is 16 amino acids long. The germline V gene encodes CDR1 SGDLS and CDR2 YYNGEE. CDR3 residues: CASSEGLAGGPKAQYF. CDR3 in DNA: TGTGCCAGCAGCGAGGGACTAGCGGGAGGGCCGAAGGCCCAGTACTTC.

The rearrangement links TRBV7-2 to TRBJ2-3; unclear D gene. This CDR3 has 12 amino acids. Trimming stripped 4 bases from V and 5 bases from J, with 7 bases between. Looked up from germline, CDR1 is SGHTA and CDR2 is FQGNSA. CDR3 sequence reads: CASSSMVDTQYF. For the CDR3, the DNA is TGTGCCAGCAGCTCCATGGTAGATACGCAGTATTTT.

The chain couples TRBV23-1 to TRBJ1-2, with 9 bases fitting TRBD1. TRBV23-1 is treated as an ORF (open reading frame) with a function not yet certain. The J segment lost 7 bases and the V segment lost 0 bases, leaving 21 bases of the junction unmatched. This CDR3 is 20 amino acids long. CDR3: CASSQSTKKQGALLFAGYTF. CDR3 nucleotides: TGCGCCAGCAGTCAATCTACAAAAAAACAGGGGGCGCTGTTATTCGCTGGCTACACCTTC.

This clone was counted once. This chain joins TRBV5-5 and TRBJ1-2; TRBD1 matches at 8 bases. The germline V gene encodes CDR1 SGHKS and CDR2 YYEKEE (reference sequence). CDR3 length equals 13 residues. The V segment lost 2 bases and the J segment 5 bases; nucleotides outside the gene matches: 2. This chain's CDR3 is CASSFGQGYGYTF. The CDR3 DNA reads as TGTGCCAGCAGCTTCGGACAGGGTTATGGCTACACCTTC.

The V gene is TRBV19, the J gene TRBJ2-3; 7 bases are shared with TRBD1. CDR1 LNHDA and CDR2 SQIVND come from the germline V gene (reference sequence). The CDR3 totals 14 residues. V trimming: 9 bases; J trimming: 0 bases; junction bases outside the gene matches: 6. This chain's CDR3 is CASRDRSSTDTQYF. The CDR3 coding sequence is TGTGCCAGCCGGGACAGATCTAGCACAGATACGCAGTATTTT.